These 20 T cell receptor beta chains originate from one sample sequenced in a study of T cells in Graves' hyperthyroidism and ophthalmopathy (dated by TCRdb to between 2018 and 2020). The library was obtained by multiplex PCR. Sequencing was performed on an Illumina HiSeq 2000. Amplification of TCR beta CDR3 regions was carried out from RNA transcripts. The first round of RT-PCR for the TCR CDR3 was performed with the HTBI primer set and the Qiagen OneStep RT-PCR kit. In-frame beta chains were kept once TCRdb had trimmed the public reads at Q25 with fastp and called clones with MiXCR. Rows matching on CDR3 protein sequence are summarized as one entry with the most common DNA and genes. For this sample the table gives 300,000 to 450,000 distinct CDR3 sequences, of which roughly 20% were detected only once. The ten largest account for 35% to 50% of the sample. Sequences were obtained from blood. The source is a man between 18 and 29 years old with Graves' ophthalmopathy.

This clonotype was observed at least ten times. The chain links TRBV28 to TRBJ2-7; 8 bases are a match to TRBD2. V trimming: 5 bases; J trimming: 2 bases; junction bases outside the gene matches: 8. Germline V gene sequence: CDR1 MDHEN, CDR2 SYDVKM. The CDR3 is made up of 15 amino acids. The CDR3: CASSPPGLGAYEQYF. DNA of the CDR3: TGTGCCAGCAGTCCGCCGGGACTAGGGGCCTACGAGCAGTACTTC.

This clonotype was counted many times. This chain connects TRBV7-8 to TRBJ2-7, with TRBD1 matching 7 bases. This CDR3 region has 15 residues. The germline V gene has CDR1 SGHVS and CDR2 FQNEAQ. V was pared by 1 base and J by 0 bases, with 3 bases of the junction left unmatched. Here the CDR3 reads CASSLGGTVSYEQYF. The CDR3 coding sequence is TGTGCCAGCAGCTTAGGGGGGACAGTCTCCTACGAGCAGTACTTC.

Only a few counts were recorded for this clonotype. The chain joins TRBV18 to TRBJ1-1; D is unclear. V lost 6 bases, J lost 4 bases, and 9 bases lay in between. This CDR3 region has 12 residues. The germline CDR1 and CDR2 sequences are KGHSH and LQKENI. CDR3 amino acids: CASSHFTTEAFF. The CDR3 nucleotides read TGTGCCAGCTCCCATTTTACCACTGAAGCTTTCTTT.

This clonotype turned up a few times. The genes are TRBV10-3 and TRBJ2-7; the D gene is possibly TRBD1 (6 bases). V lost 6 bases and J lost 3, with 6 bases in between. The CDR3 is 11 residues long. Germline values: CDR1 ENHRY, CDR2 SYGVKD. The CDR3 spells CAIRTGYEQYF. The CDR3 region has the DNA TGTGCCATCAGGACAGGCTACGAGCAGTACTTC.

V is TRBV12-5 and J is TRBJ1-1, with 7 nucleotides matching TRBD1. J gave up 5 bases and V 4 bases, and 4 bases lay outside the gene matches. Germline values: CDR1 LGHNT, CDR2 FRNRAP. This CDR3 has 13 residues. The CDR3 is CASGSLDRTEAFF. For the CDR3, the DNA is TGTGCTAGTGGTTCGCTGGACAGGACTGAAGCTTTCTTT.

The rearrangement links TRBV15 to TRBJ1-5; TRBD1 matches at 9 bases. The germline gives CDR1 LNHNV, CDR2 YYDKDF (reference sequence). The CDR3 extends over 15 amino acids. The junction had 4 bases not matched to a gene; V was cut back by 3 bases and J by 4 bases. CDR3 amino acids: CATSRDRGFNQPQHF. DNA for the CDR3: TGTGCCACCAGCAGGGACAGGGGTTTTAATCAGCCCCAGCATTTT.

At least ten counts were recorded for this clonotype. This rearrangement joins TRBV7-3 to TRBJ1-6, with TRBD1 identical over 9 bases. V lost 4 bases and J lost 6; bases outside the gene matches: 4. The CDR3 loop spans 15 amino acids. Per the germline V gene, CDR1 is SGHTA and CDR2 is FQGTGA. The CDR3 spells CASSSGQGVNSPLHF. CDR3 bases: TGTGCCAGCAGCTCGGGACAGGGAGTTAATTCACCCCTCCACTTT.

The V call is TRBV2, the J call TRBJ2-1; no firm D call. Trimming left V 3 bases short and J 9 bases short, with 15 bases between. The germline V gene has CDR1 SNHLY and CDR2 FYNNEI. CDR3 length equals 14 residues. The CDR3 region is CASSESETNSEQFF. The CDR3 DNA is TGTGCCAGCAGTGAGTCGGAAACCAACAGTGAGCAGTTCTTC.

This clonotype was counted only a few times. In nucleotides, the CDR3 is TGCAGCGTGACCGGGACGACGACCTACGAGCAGTACTTC. Amino acid sequence: CSVTGTTTYEQYF. The rearrangement uses TRBV29-1 and TRBJ2-7; D might be TRBD1 or TRBD2, each matching 5 bases. CDR3 length: 13 amino acids. Germline CDR1 and CDR2: SQVTM and ANQGSEA. V shed 6 bases and J shed 2 bases, with 14 bases lying between them.

This clonotype appeared many times. The J gene is TRBJ2-5, the V gene TRBV7-3; 7 bases fit TRBD2. Germline V CDR1 and CDR2: SGHTA, FQGTGA. The CDR3 extends over 14 amino acids. V lost 5 bases, J lost 5 bases, and 8 bases stayed unmatched. This chain's CDR3 is CASSPSTSRETQYF. The CDR3 DNA reads TGTGCCAGCAGCCCCTCGACTAGCAGGGAGACCCAGTACTTC. Full variable domain (rest looked up from reference TRBV7-3 and TRBJ2-5): GAGVSQTPSNKVTEKGKYVELRCDPISGHTALYWYRQSLGQGPEFLIYFQGTGAADDSGLPNDRFFAVRPEGSVSTLKIQRTERGDSAVYLCASSPSTSRETQYFGPGTRLLVL.

This CDR3 reads CASGETAESIQYF. DNA for the CDR3: TGTGCCAGTGGTGAGACGGCCGAAAGCATTCAGTACTTC. This chain links TRBV19 with TRBJ2-4; D not resolved. V was trimmed by 8 bases and J by 9 bases, leaving 17 bases between them. The germline V gene encodes CDR1 LNHDA and CDR2 SQIVND (reference sequence). CDR3 length equals 13 residues.

This clonotype was counted between two and nine times. CDR3 nucleotides: TGTGCCAGCAGCTTTAATGGAGGGAATGAGCAGTTCTTC. Its protein is CASSFNGGNEQFF. The chain carries TRBV11-2 and TRBJ2-1; D possibly corresponds to TRBD2 (6 bases). In germline, CDR1 is SGHAT, CDR2 FQNNGV. V lost 3 bases, J lost 7 bases, and 10 bases lay in between. This CDR3 contains 13 residues. The full variable domain, completed using reference TRBV11-2 and TRBJ2-1, is EAGVAQSPRYKIIEKRQSVAFWCNPISGHATLYWYQQILGQGPKLLIQFQNNGVVDDSQLPKDRFSAERLKGVDSTLKIQPAKLEDSAVYLCASSFNGGNEQFFGPGTRLTVL.

This clonotype was counted a few times. A read error is possible here, since a much larger clone lies one base away. The chain uses TRBV12-3 or TRBV12-4 and TRBJ2-5; D may be TRBD1 (6 bases). The CDR3 runs 15 residues. In DNA form, the CDR3 reads TGTGCCGGCAGTTTTATGGGACAAACTCAAGAGACCCAGTACTTC. This translates into CAGSFMGQTQETQYF.

This chain connects TRBV12-3 or TRBV12-4 to TRBJ1-1; possibly TRBD1 for D (5 bases). V dropped 6 bases and J dropped 11 bases, with 13 bases sitting between them. The CDR3 consists of 11 residues. Here the CDR3 reads CASSRGTVAFF. In DNA, the CDR3 is TGTGCCAGCAGCAGAGGGACGGTGGCTTTCTTT.

This clonotype has a count of ten or more. As DNA, the CDR3 is TGTGCCAGCAGTGAGAGACAGGGAGGGGAGACCCAGTACTTC. It yields the protein CASSERQGGETQYF. V and J are TRBV2 and TRBJ2-5; D may be TRBD1 or TRBD2 (7 bases each). Germline-derived CDR1 and CDR2 are SNHLY and FYNNEI. Between the trimmed V and J ends, which lost 3 bases and 5 bases, there was a span of 13 bases. CDR3 length equals 14 residues.

This clonotype occurred a few times. This may be a read error: a much more frequent sequence differs by one nucleotide. The chain uses TRBV3-1 and TRBJ1-2; maybe TRBD1 (6 bases). V lost 4 bases and J lost 1, with 10 bases in between. Germline V gene sequence: CDR1 LGHDT, CDR2 YNNKEL (reference sequence). The CDR3 contains 14 residues. CDR3 sequence reads: CASSRPGHNYGYTF. CDR3 bases: TGTGCCAGCAGCCGCCCGGGACATAACTATGGCTACACCTTC.

The chain employs TRBV28 and TRBJ2-3, with TRBD2 matching 11 bases. The CDR3 totals 17 residues. Germline assignment: CDR1 MDHEN and CDR2 SYDVKM. Unmatched junction bases numbered 8, after V lost 3 bases and J lost 3 bases. CDR3 sequence reads: CASSFSGGAKGTDTQYF. The CDR3 bases are TGTGCCAGCAGTTTTAGCGGGGGGGCCAAGGGGACAGATACGCAGTATTTT. Drawing the rest from reference TRBV28 and TRBJ2-3, the complete variable domain is DVKVTQSSRYLVKRTGEKVFLECVQDMDHENMFWYRQDPGLGLRLIYFSYDVKMKEKGDIPEGYSVSREKKERFSLILESASTNQTSMYLCASSFSGGAKGTDTQYFGPGTRLTVL.

The V call is TRBV27, the J call TRBJ1-5; 7 positions match TRBD1. Germline V gene lookup returns CDR1 MNHEY and CDR2 SMNVEV (reference sequence). The CDR3 length is 14 residues. The ends lost 2 bases at V and 4 bases at J; junction bases unmatched: 2. DNA of the CDR3: TGTGCCAGCAGTTTAAGGACAGGAAATCAGCCCCAGCATTTT. Its translation: CASSLRTGNQPQHF.

About this clonotype itself: A much more abundant neighbour one base away suggests this may be a read error. The conserved phenylalanine or tryptophan is not found at the CDR3 terminus, so this likely reflects a read error. The chain employs TRBV5-4 and TRBJ2-3; maybe TRBD2 (6 bases). V was pared by 3 bases and J by 3 bases, with 14 bases between. The CDR3 spans 15 residues. The germline V gene encodes CDR1 SGHNT and CDR2 YYREEE (reference sequence). The CDR3 region is CASSSTASGTDTQYL. The CDR3 DNA reads TGTGCCAGCAGCTCGACCGCAAGCGGGACAGATACGCAGTATCTT.

This clonotype has ten or more counts. The V and J genes are TRBV5-1 and TRBJ2-3, with D perhaps TRBD2 (6 bases). There are 16 residues in the CDR3. The germline V gene has CDR1 SGHRS and CDR2 YFSETQ. V was trimmed by 0 bases and J by 2 bases, leaving 13 bases between them. As DNA, the CDR3 is TGCGCCAGCAGCTTGGAACGGAGGACTATCACAGATACGCAGTATTTT. Translation gives CASSLERRTITDTQYF.